This T cell receptor beta chain was profiled in a study of blood T cell repertoires in COVID-19. Study context: COVID-19 samples, acute and convalescent, were from the United States, Italy and Spain. T cells, B-cell-depleted T cells, or PBMCs supplied cDNA or gDNA.

This clone appeared a few times. Enrolment of Seattle patients took place during active infection, and they were followed longitudinally. The germline V gene has CDR1 SNHLY and CDR2 FYNNEI. The CDR3 length is 16 residues. Unmatched junction bases numbered 3, after V lost 1 base and J lost 1 base. Authors' processing steps: Using reference gene primer amplification, nucleated cell counts were estimated. Libraries were prepared by immunoSEQ multiplex PCR; TCRdb keeps only in-frame clonotypes and omits some of them. From that table come the V and J calls and clone size; the DNA was used to work out D and trimming. The sample has about 200,000 clones; over 75% are singletons.

The chain is built from TRBV2 and TRBJ2-4, with TRBD1 matching 8 bases. This clonotype originated in a person aged 65-85 years with COVID-19, enrolled during active disease. Sequenced material: peripheral blood. The CDR3 loop is CASSEGTGSAKNIQYF. The CDR3 DNA reads as TGTGCCAGCAGTGAAGGGACAGGGTCGGCCAAAAACATTCAGTACTTC.